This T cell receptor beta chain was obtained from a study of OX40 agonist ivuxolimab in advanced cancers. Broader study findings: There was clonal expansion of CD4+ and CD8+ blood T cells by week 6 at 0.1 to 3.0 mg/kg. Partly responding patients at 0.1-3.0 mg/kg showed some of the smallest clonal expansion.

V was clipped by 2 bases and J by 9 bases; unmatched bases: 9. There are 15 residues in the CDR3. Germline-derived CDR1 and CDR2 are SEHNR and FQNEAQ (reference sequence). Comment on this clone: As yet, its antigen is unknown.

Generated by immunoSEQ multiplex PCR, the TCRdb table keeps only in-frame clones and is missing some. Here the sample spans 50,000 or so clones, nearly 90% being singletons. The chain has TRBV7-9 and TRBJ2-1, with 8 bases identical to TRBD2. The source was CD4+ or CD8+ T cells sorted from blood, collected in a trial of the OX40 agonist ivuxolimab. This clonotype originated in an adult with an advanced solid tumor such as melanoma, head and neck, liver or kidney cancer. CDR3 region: CASSLTGGTWGEQFF. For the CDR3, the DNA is TGTGCCAGCAGCTTAACGGGAGGGACTTGGGGTGAGCAGTTCTTC.